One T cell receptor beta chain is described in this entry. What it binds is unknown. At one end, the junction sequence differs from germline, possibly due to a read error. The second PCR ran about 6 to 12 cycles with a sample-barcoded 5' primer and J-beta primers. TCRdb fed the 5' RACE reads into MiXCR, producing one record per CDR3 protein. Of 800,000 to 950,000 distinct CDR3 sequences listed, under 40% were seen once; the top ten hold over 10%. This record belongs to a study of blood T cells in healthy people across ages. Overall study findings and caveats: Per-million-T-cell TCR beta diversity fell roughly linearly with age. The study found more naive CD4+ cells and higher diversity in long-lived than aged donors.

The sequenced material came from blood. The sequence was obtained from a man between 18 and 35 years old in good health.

CDR3 coding DNA: TGTGCCACCAGTGATGGGGACAGCAGTCAGCCCCTGCATTTT. Translating gives CATSDGDSSQPLHF. This rearrangement joins TRBV24-1 to TRBJ1-5; TRBD1 matches 7 bases. The CDR3 contains 14 residues. Germline V gives CDR1 KGHDR, CDR2 SFDVKD.